This TCR beta chain comes out of a study of T cell changes during pregnancy in multiple sclerosis (dated by TCRdb to about 2019). For the study in its entirety: Changes in the T cell repertoire over the course of pregnancy were examined in this study in women with multiple sclerosis.

This clone was recorded a few times. It lacks a known antigen. No per-base quality is available; no much larger clone lies one base away. The CDR3 runs 13 amino acids, cysteine and phenylalanine included. Only CDR3 DNA is held: 39 bases, read in frame from base 1. Based on the germline V gene (reference sequence), the CDR1 and CDR2 sequences are MNHEY and SMNVEV. The V and J ends are trimmed by 4 bases and 6 bases, leaving 12 bases between them. The protocol used for the library was the immunoSEQ multiplex PCR assay. The immuneACCESS repertoire file appears here via TCRdb, limited to in-frame rearrangements. These files lack a portion of the clones; in checked studies, under half of the deficit traces to unresolved V genes, and the cause of the others is not known. A total of over 55,000 clones appear in this sample, around 94% of them only once. Of the sample, approximately 2.8% is held by the ten largest clones.

The sample was CD8+ T cells from peripheral blood mononuclear cells, taken in the third trimester of pregnancy. The sequence derives from a female donor in good health, enrolled as a control in a pregnancy study. The chain couples TRBV27 to TRBJ1-1; the D gene is perhaps TRBD1, on 6 matching bases. The DNA reads TGTGCCAGCAGTTCTGGACAGTACCCTGAAGCTTTCTTT. Its protein is CASSSGQYPEAFF.